The 17 T cell receptor beta chains given below trace back to one sample, sequenced in a study of T cell responses to AZD1222 COVID-19 vaccine. Repertoires were generated with immunoSEQ multiplex PCR, while TCRdb's copy carries only in-frame clones and drops some. The profile shows about 130,000 clones, around 90% of them singletons. Source: peripheral blood, taken on day 0 of AZD1222 vaccination. These receptors were collected from an adult in good health.

The rearrangement uses TRBV12-5 and TRBJ1-1; TRBD1 is a possible D gene (5 bases). The V gene lost 0 bases and the J gene lost 9 bases, with 17 bases spanning the gap. This CDR3 spans 15 amino acids. Germline V lookup: CDR1 LGHNT, CDR2 FRNRAP. CDR3 residues: CASGLVSRGGFQAFF. CDR3 DNA: TGTGCTAGTGGTTTGGTATCACGGGGGGGGTTTCAAGCTTTCTTT.

The V call is TRBV6-4, the J call TRBJ2-6; a possible D gene is TRBD1 (5 bases). Trimming shortened V by 3 bases and J by 0 bases, and 12 bases separated the two germline ends. Germline values: CDR1 MRHNA, CDR2 SNTAGT. The CDR3 has 17 amino acids. This CDR3 reads CASSEQTVPSGANVLTF. CDR3 DNA sequence: TGTGCCAGCAGTGAGCAGACAGTCCCCTCTGGGGCCAACGTCCTGACTTTC.

The chain is built from TRBV30 and TRBJ1-2, with a tentative D call TRBD1 (5 bases). There are 13 residues in the CDR3. The V and J ends lost 4 bases and 8 bases respectively, with 17 bases between them. Germline V lookup: CDR1 GTSNPN, CDR2 SVGIG (reference sequence). CDR3 protein: CAWKRDPGRGYTF. The CDR3 DNA sequence: TGTGCCTGGAAAAGGGACCCGGGTCGGGGCTACACCTTC.

The chain couples TRBV28 to TRBJ2-7, with D possibly being TRBD1 (5 bases). Germline V gives CDR1 MDHEN, CDR2 SYDVKM. The V gene lost 6 bases and the J gene lost 7 bases, with 13 bases spanning the gap. The CDR3 spans 12 residues. CDR3 coding DNA: TGTGCCAGCAGCAAACAGGTGAGTGAGCAGTACTTC. Its protein product is CASSKQVSEQYF.

The CDR3 DNA is TGTGCCACCAGCGGCGGGACAGGCGCATTCTTC. Protein sequence: CATSGGTGAFF. The chain has TRBV6-5 and TRBJ2-1, with TRBD1 identical over 8 bases. J lost 16 bases, V lost 10 bases, and 12 bases had no gene match. From germline, CDR1 is MNHEY and CDR2 SVGAGI. The CDR3 runs 11 residues.

This clone has only a few counts. The chain recombines TRBV5-6 with TRBJ1-5; D uncertain. CDR3 length equals 13 residues. In germline, CDR1 is SGHDT, CDR2 YYEEEE. Deletions cut 1 base from V and 4 bases from J, with 6 bases between. CDR3 sequence reads: CASSLRRNQPQHF. The CDR3 nucleotides are TGTGCCAGCAGCTTGCGGCGGAATCAGCCCCAGCATTTT.

The chain joins TRBV3-1 (or the pseudogene TRBV3-2) to TRBJ2-1, with D maybe TRBD2 (5 bases). Trimming left V 1 base short and J 6 bases short, with 13 bases between. CDR3 length: 15 residues. CDR1 LGHDT and CDR2 YNNKEL come from the germline V gene (reference sequence). CDR3 protein: CASSQVSSFGNEQFF. The CDR3 DNA follows: TGTGCCAGCAGCCAAGTCTCTAGCTTCGGCAATGAGCAGTTCTTC.

The chain uses TRBV9 and TRBJ1-1, with 9 nucleotides matching TRBD1. The CDR3 covers 14 residues. CDR1 and CDR2 (germline): SGDLS, YYNGEE. With V trimmed by 0 bases and J by 5 bases, 2 bases remained unmatched. CDR3 nucleotide sequence: TGTGCCAGCAGCGTAGGGGACAGGGTAACTGAAGCTTTCTTT. The encoded protein is CASSVGDRVTEAFF.

The V and J genes are TRBV2 and TRBJ1-1, with unresolved D. The germline V gene has CDR1 SNHLY and CDR2 FYNNEI. CDR3 size: 13 residues. V was clipped by 11 bases and J by 0 bases, with 13 bases between them. DNA for the CDR3: TGTGCCGATTCCCGGGGTATGAACACTGAAGCTTTCTTT. Amino acids: CADSRGMNTEAFF.

The V gene is TRBV19, the J gene TRBJ1-2; 7 nucleotides match TRBD1. Germline V gene lookup returns CDR1 LNHDA and CDR2 SQIVND (reference sequence). J gave up 3 bases and V 7 bases, and 8 bases lay outside the gene matches. CDR3 length: 14 residues. For the CDR3, the DNA is TGTGCCAGTACCCACCTGGGACAGCACTATGGCTACACCTTC. Its protein is CASTHLGQHYGYTF. Using reference TRBV19 and TRBJ1-2 for the parts outside the CDR3, the full variable domain is DGGITQSPKYLFRKEGQNVTLSCEQNLNHDAMYWYRQDPGQGLRLIYYSQIVNDFQKGDIAEGYSVSREKKESFPLTVTSAQKNPTAFYLCASTHLGQHYGYTFGSGTRLTVV.

The chain joins TRBV6-5 to TRBJ1-1, with D uncertain. The V end lost 5 bases, the J end lost 4 bases, and 14 bases lay between the germline ends. Germline values: CDR1 MNHEY, CDR2 SVGAGI. CDR3 length equals 14 residues. The CDR3 nucleotides read TGTGCCAGCAGTCAGACACGGGTGGGCACTGAAGCTTTCTTT. Translated, it gives CASSQTRVGTEAFF.

The V call is TRBV5-1, the J call TRBJ2-5; perhaps TRBD2 as D (7 bases). Germline V gene lookup returns CDR1 SGHRS and CDR2 YFSETQ. V dropped 0 bases and J dropped 4 bases, with 10 bases sitting between them. CDR3 size: 14 residues. CDR3 coding DNA: TGCGCCAGCAGCTTGGACGGGGGGCGAGAGACCCAGTACTTC. Protein: CASSLDGGRETQYF.

The J gene is TRBJ1-2, the V gene TRBV30, with 7 bases that match TRBD1. Per the germline V gene, CDR1 is GTSNPN and CDR2 is SVGIG (reference sequence). This CDR3 contains 14 residues. With V trimmed by 2 bases and J by 0 bases, 3 bases remained unmatched. This CDR3 is CAWSYRGSNYGYTF. The DNA for the CDR3 is TGTGCCTGGAGTTACAGGGGTTCTAACTATGGCTACACCTTC.

This chain connects TRBV5-8 to TRBJ2-1; 9 bases agree with TRBD2. The junction had 12 bases not matched to a gene; V was cut back by 2 bases and J by 9 bases. This CDR3 spans 16 amino acids. Germline CDR1 SGHTS, CDR2 YDEGEE. CDR3 bases: TGTGCCAGCAGCTTACGACTAGCGGCAACAATCGGTGAGCAGTTCTTC. Residues: CASSLRLAATIGEQFF.

This clone appeared a few times. The chain combines TRBV5-1 with TRBJ1-2, with D possibly matching TRBD1 (6 bases). Trimming pared 3 bases from V and 4 bases from J, leaving 7 bases between. The length of the CDR3 is 12 residues. CDR1 and CDR2 from the germline V gene are SGHRS and YFSETQ. CDR3 loop: CASSSDSYGYTF. CDR3 in DNA: TGCGCCAGCAGCTCGGACAGCTATGGCTACACCTTC.

The V call is TRBV30, the J call TRBJ2-1; D not resolved. V gave up 2 bases and J gave up 6 bases, with 8 bases separating them. CDR1 is GTSNPN, CDR2 SVGIG, per germline (reference sequence). The CDR3 is made up of 12 amino acids. CDR3 residues: CAWSRTRNEQFF. The DNA for the CDR3 is TGTGCCTGGAGTAGAACTCGCAATGAGCAGTTCTTC.

CDR3 sequence: CAGSLAVGGDTQYF. CDR3 DNA: TGTGCCGGGTCTCTAGCGGTCGGGGGAGATACGCAGTATTTT. The rearrangement joins TRBV30 to TRBJ2-3, with TRBD2 matching over 7 bases. V dropped 8 bases and J dropped 5; count of bases not matched to a gene: 13. CDR3 length: 14 residues. Germline CDR1 reads GTSNPN; CDR2 reads SVGIG (reference sequence).